This TCR beta chain was sequenced in a study of post-analysis software for immune sequencing data. Overall study: The disease courses covered relapsing-remitting, secondary progressive and progressive-relapsing multiple sclerosis. Study-level results: TRBV segments more frequent in patients than in controls numbered roughly 5 and included TRBV5-6, TRBV5-1 and TRBV20-1. The normalized Chao1 diversity of multiple sclerosis patients was significantly lower than that of controls. F-measure co-clustering was strong for batch-matched samples.

About this clonotype: The antigen is undetermined.

Each TCR beta cDNA library carried unique molecular identifiers. The yield from roughly 1 to 10 million T cells was 500,000 or so cDNA molecules in total. TCRdb re-called the PCR reads with MiXCR, one entry per CDR3 protein. The data hold hundreds of thousands of distinct CDR3 sequences, with 53% observed a single time. Trimming took off 1 base at V and 3 bases at J, with 15 bases between the two ends. This CDR3 spans 16 amino acids. Germline CDR1 and CDR2: MGHRA and YSYEKL. The receptor was isolated from a girl aged 10 to 17 with multiple sclerosis. The rearrangement links TRBV4-1 to TRBJ2-5; maybe TRBD2 (6 bases). The sequenced sample was blood. CDR3 sequence: CASSQGEAGIEETQYF. In DNA form, the CDR3 reads TGCGCCAGCAGCCAAGGGGAGGCCGGGATCGAAGAGACCCAGTACTTC.